This T cell receptor beta chain derives from a study of T-cell reconstitution after alpha-beta-depleted transplantation in children. This clonotype was picked up many times. The germline gives CDR1 SGHTA, CDR2 FQGNSA. This CDR3 region has 15 residues. V gave up 4 bases and J gave up 1 base, with 12 bases separating them. Preparation of the TCRbeta library involved a method that used unique molecular identifiers. TCRdb itself ran the PCR reads through MiXCR, one entry per CDR3 protein. In the table there are 190,000 or so distinct CDR3 sequences, more than 6.5% of which are singletons. Sequenced here: PBMCs from the stem cell graft donor, sampled from the stem cell graft. The sequence was obtained from a human donor who donated a stem cell graft to a child with Wiskott-Aldrich syndrome. The J gene is TRBJ2-3, the V gene TRBV7-2; the D is unclear. For the CDR3, the DNA is TGTGCCAGCAGCTCCCTCTTAGGTGGCACAGATACGCAGTATTTT. It translates to CASSSLLGGTDTQYF.